This T cell receptor beta chain was captured by sequencing in a study of blood T cell repertoires in COVID-19. This clone was recorded a few times. The CDR3 spans 15 residues. Germline lookup yields CDR1 SGHTA and CDR2 FQGTGA. V lost 2 bases, J lost 9 bases, and 9 bases stayed unmatched. Method: immunoSEQ multiplex PCR; TCRdb's copy keeps in-frame clones and lacks some. The table lists tens of thousands of clones, approximately 88% of them singletons, with around 15% in the top ten. This chain uses TRBV7-3 with TRBJ2-1; TRBD2 agrees at 8 bases. The sequenced sample consisted of peripheral blood. The source is a man aged 55 to 70 with COVID-19, enrolled during active disease. CDR3 nucleotide sequence: TGTGCCAGCAGCTTAGGCCAAGCGGGAGAGGGTGAGCAGTTCTTC. This sequence encodes CASSLGQAGEGEQFF.